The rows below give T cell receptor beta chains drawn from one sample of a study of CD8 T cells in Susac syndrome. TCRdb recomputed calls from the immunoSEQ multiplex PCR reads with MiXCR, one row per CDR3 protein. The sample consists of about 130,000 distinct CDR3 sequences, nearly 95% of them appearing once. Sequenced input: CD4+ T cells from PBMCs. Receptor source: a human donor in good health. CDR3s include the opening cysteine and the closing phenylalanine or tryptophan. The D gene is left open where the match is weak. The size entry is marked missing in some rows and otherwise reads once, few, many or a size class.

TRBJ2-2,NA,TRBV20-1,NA,CSAREGSVTGELFF,TGCAGTGCTAGAGAGGGCAGCGTCACCGGGGAGCTGTTTTTT
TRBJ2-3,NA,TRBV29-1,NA,CSVEGGVDRSTDTQYF,TGCAGCGTTGAAGGAGGGGTCGACAGGAGCACAGATACGCAGTATTTT
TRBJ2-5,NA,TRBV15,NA,CATSTDYQETQYF,TGTGCCACCAGCACTGACTATCAAGAGACCCAGTACTTC
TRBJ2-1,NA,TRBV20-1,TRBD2,CSASVVGTSAGYVDEQFF,TGCAGTGCTAGTGTCGTCGGGACTAGCGCGGGGTACGTCGATGAGCAGTTCTTC
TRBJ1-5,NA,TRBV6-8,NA,CASNSFPPQHF,TGTGCCAGCAACTCTTTCCCCCCCCAGCATTTT
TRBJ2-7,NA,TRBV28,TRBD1,CATRGQGYEQYF,TGTGCCACCAGAGGACAGGGCTACGAGCAGTACTTC
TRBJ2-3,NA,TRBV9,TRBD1,CASGTGAARLDVTQYF,TGTGCCAGCGGGACAGGGGCAGCGAGATTGGATGTTACGCAGTATTTT
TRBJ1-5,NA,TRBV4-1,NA,CASSSIFGQPQHF,TGCGCCAGCAGCTCGATTTTTGGACAGCCCCAGCATTTT
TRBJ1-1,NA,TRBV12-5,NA,CASGFRPDEAFF,TGTGCTAGTGGTTTTCGTCCGGATGAAGCTTTCTTT
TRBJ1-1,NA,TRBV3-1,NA,CASSPDPTVEAFF,TGTGCCAGCAGCCCCGATCCCACGGTTGAAGCTTTCTTT
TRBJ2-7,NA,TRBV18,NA,CASSPGPADLGEQYF,TGTGCCAGCTCACCAGGGCCAGCGGACCTCGGGGAGCAGTACTTC
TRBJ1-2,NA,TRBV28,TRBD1,CASSSEVPGQGKGYTF,TGTGCCAGCAGTTCCGAGGTCCCGGGACAGGGGAAAGGCTACACCTTC
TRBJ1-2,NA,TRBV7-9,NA,CASFSANYGYTF,TGTGCCAGCTTTTCAGCTAACTATGGCTACACCTTC
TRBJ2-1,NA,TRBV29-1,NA,CSVEEGFGFF,TGCAGCGTTGAAGAGGGGTTTGGGTTCTTC
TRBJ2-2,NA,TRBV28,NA,CASSLPVLNTGELFF,TGTGCCAGCAGTTTACCGGTTCTTAACACCGGGGAGCTGTTTTTT
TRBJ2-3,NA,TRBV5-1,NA,CASSLVGPRGDTQYF,TGCGCCAGCAGCTTGGTAGGACCCAGGGGAGATACGCAGTATTTT
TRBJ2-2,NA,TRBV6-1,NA,CANREGNTGELFF,TGTGCCAACAGGGAGGGGAACACCGGGGAGCTGTTTTTT
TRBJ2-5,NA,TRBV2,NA,CASSGTGYQETQYF,TGTGCCAGCAGTGGTACAGGGTATCAAGAGACCCAGTACTTC
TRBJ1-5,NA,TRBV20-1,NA,CSARSGNSNQPQHF,TGCAGTGCCCGGTCGGGAAATAGCAATCAGCCCCAGCATTTT
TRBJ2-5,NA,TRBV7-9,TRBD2,CASNREEQETQYF,TGTGCCAGCAATCGGGAGGAGCAAGAGACCCAGTACTTC
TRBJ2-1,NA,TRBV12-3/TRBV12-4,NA,CASSWENYNEQFF,TGTGCCAGCAGTTGGGAGAACTACAATGAGCAGTTCTTC
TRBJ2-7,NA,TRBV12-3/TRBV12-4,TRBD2,CASSLGLAGLDEQYF,TGTGCCAGCAGTTTAGGACTAGCGGGACTCGACGAGCAGTACTTC
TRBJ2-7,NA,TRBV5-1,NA,CASSITSPQSHEQYF,TGCGCCAGCAGCATTACTAGCCCCCAAAGCCACGAGCAGTACTTC
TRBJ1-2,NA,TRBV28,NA,CASSVGGSPGGYTF,TGTGCCAGCAGTGTGGGGGGCTCCCCAGGAGGCTACACCTTC
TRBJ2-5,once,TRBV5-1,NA,CASSLESETQYF,TGCGCCAGCAGCTTGGAGTCGGAGACCCAGTACTTC